What follows are 12 T cell receptor beta chains derived from one specimen sequenced in a study of shared clonotypes between healthy human individuals. This table comes from immunoSEQ multiplex PCR, and its TCRdb copy is limited to in-frame clones, with some not included. Of over a million clones listed, around 97% were seen once; the top ten hold approximately 1.2%. The sequenced sample was naive CD4+ T cells sorted from blood. The subset was: CD45RA+ positively selected. The receptor source for this set is a man aged 25 to 40 in good health.

The chain combines TRBV7-8 with TRBJ1-2; D remains unclear. Trimming removed 5 bases at V and 7 bases at J, with 23 bases between. Germline V lookup: CDR1 SGHVS, CDR2 FQNEAQ. This CDR3 is built from 16 residues. CDR3 in amino acids: CASSRTLPPSGVGYTF. CDR3 sequence (DNA): TGTGCCAGCAGCCGCACGCTTCCACCCTCCGGGGTTGGCTACACCTTC.

The V gene is TRBV14, the J gene TRBJ2-2, with 9 nucleotides matching TRBD2. There are 16 residues in the CDR3. Germline V gives CDR1 SGHDN, CDR2 FVKESK. Trimming cost V 1 base and J 5 bases; bases outside gene matches: 5. The CDR3 bases are TGTGCCAGCAGCCAAGGAAGGCTAGCGGGGACCGGGGAGCTGTTTTTT. Translated, it gives CASSQGRLAGTGELFF.

The gene calls are TRBV7-8 and TRBJ1-4; tentative D call: TRBD1 (5 bases). The V and J ends lost 1 base and 8 bases respectively, with 14 bases between them. The CDR3 totals 15 residues. The germline gives CDR1 SGHVS, CDR2 FQNEAQ. CDR3 bases: TGTGCCAGCAGCTTAGAATCCGGGGCAGGGGAAAAACTGTTTTTT. Encoded protein: CASSLESGAGEKLFF.

This clone was seen only once. This sequence joins TRBV18 and TRBJ2-7, with D unclear. CDR3 length: 14 amino acids. Per the germline V gene, CDR1 is KGHSH and CDR2 is LQKENI. Trimming took off 2 bases at V and 1 base at J, with 9 bases between the two ends. CDR3 in DNA: TGTGCCAGCTCACCAGGCAGAACGTCCTACGAGCAGTACTTC. Translation: CASSPGRTSYEQYF.

The chain links TRBV9 to TRBJ2-5; D call uncertain. Germline V lookup: CDR1 SGDLS, CDR2 YYNGEE. The ends were cut back, 0 bases at V and 1 base at J, with 13 bases in the middle. This CDR3 has 16 amino acids. Here the CDR3 reads CASSVGALDLQETQYF. CDR3 nucleotide sequence: TGTGCCAGCAGCGTAGGAGCCCTAGATCTCCAAGAGACCCAGTACTTC.

This clone showed up just once. V and J are TRBV10-2 and TRBJ2-7; 7 bases match TRBD1. The CDR3 extends over 17 amino acids. Germline CDR1 and CDR2: WSHSY and SAAADI. J gave up 3 bases and V 0 bases, and 11 bases lay outside the gene matches. CDR3 in DNA: TGCGCCAGCAGTGAGTCTTTAACAGGGACAGATCGCTACGAGCAGTACTTC. This gives the protein CASSESLTGTDRYEQYF.

The J gene is TRBJ2-7, the V gene TRBV28; 13 bases are a match to TRBD2. J gave up 2 bases and V 5 bases, and 18 bases lay outside the gene matches. The germline V gene encodes CDR1 MDHEN and CDR2 SYDVKM. This CDR3 spans 20 amino acids. The CDR3 DNA sequence: TGTGCCAGCAGTCTCACTTCTCGGACTAGCGGGAGAACTGTAGCCTACGAGCAGTACTTC. Amino acids: CASSLTSRTSGRTVAYEQYF.

The chain couples TRBV19 to TRBJ2-1, with D perhaps TRBD1 (6 bases). Trimming shortened V by 0 bases and J by 13 bases, and 16 bases separated the two germline ends. Germline CDR1 reads LNHDA; CDR2 reads SQIVND (reference sequence). The CDR3 sequence is 14 residues long. CDR3 DNA: TGTGCCAGTAGTATAGATGGGGCAGGGGCCCGTCAGTTCTTC. Protein product: CASSIDGAGARQFF. The full variable domain, its missing parts supplied by reference TRBV19 and TRBJ2-1, is DGGITQSPKYLFRKEGQNVTLSCEQNLNHDAMYWYRQDPGQGLRLIYYSQIVNDFQKGDIAEGYSVSREKKESFPLTVTSAQKNPTAFYLCASSIDGAGARQFFGPGTRLTVL.

The CDR3 DNA reads TGTGTTTTGTCACAGGGGGGCACAGATACGCAGTATTTT. Translation gives CVLSQGGTDTQYF. This sequence joins TRBV30 and TRBJ2-3; 8 nucleotides match TRBD1. The germline V gene has CDR1 GTSNPN and CDR2 SVGIG (reference sequence). The CDR3 runs 13 residues.

The J gene is TRBJ1-1, the V gene TRBV5-1; TRBD1 is a possible D gene (6 bases). The CDR3 sequence is 13 residues long. Germline V lookup: CDR1 SGHRS, CDR2 YFSETQ. Deletions cut 4 bases from V and 4 bases from J, with 11 bases between. The CDR3 is CASSMDRVTEAFF. The CDR3 DNA reads TGCGCCAGCAGCATGGACAGAGTCACTGAAGCTTTCTTT.

With respect to this clone: The junction does not match germline at one end; this may be a read error. This chain connects TRBV7-7 to TRBJ2-2; perhaps TRBD1 as D (5 bases). The germline V gene encodes CDR1 SSHAT and CDR2 FNYEAQ (reference sequence). CDR3 length equals 13 residues. CDR3 in amino acids: CASTPRGAGELFF. CDR3 coding DNA: TGTGCTAGCACCCCTAGGGGCGCCGGGGAGCTGTTTTTT.

The chain joins TRBV29-1 to TRBJ1-4; 11 bases agree with TRBD1. Per germline, CDR1 SQVTM and CDR2 ANQGSEA. J was trimmed by 7 bases and V by 7 bases; bases with no gene match: 5. The CDR3 has 13 residues. The CDR3 DNA is TGCAGCGCCGGGACAGGGGGGGGTGAAAAACTGTTTTTT. Its translation: CSAGTGGGEKLFF. Full variable domain (remainder filled in from reference TRBV29-1 and TRBJ1-4): SAVISQKPSRDICQRGTSLTIQCQVDSQVTMMFWYRQQPGQSLTLIATANQGSEATYESGFVIDKFPISRPNLTFSTLTVSNMSPEDSSIYLCSAGTGGGEKLFFGSGTQLSVL.